The entry that follows covers one T cell receptor (beta chain) sequence. This CDR3 has 15 residues. Trimming pared 4 bases from V and 10 bases from J, leaving 17 bases between. Germline values: CDR1 SGHTA, CDR2 FQGTGA. In the original processing: Cell counts per sample came from amplifying reference gene primers. Sequencing used immunoSEQ multiplex PCR; TCRdb keeps in-frame clones, though not all of them. V and J calls plus clone size are reproduced from that table; the DNA served to infer D and trimming. The sample has 25,000 to 35,000 clones, about nine tenths seen once; the top ten hold around 5.4%. The data were taken from a study of blood T cell repertoires in COVID-19. At the level of the study: PBMCs, B-cell-depleted T cells, or T cells provided the cDNA or gDNA that made up the material.

This TCR was sampled from a man aged 60 to 69 with active COVID-19. Sequencing used peripheral blood. J is TRBJ1-6 and V is TRBV7-3; D perhaps matches TRBD1 (5 bases). Here the CDR3 reads CASSSLGPGQSPLHF. The CDR3 DNA is TGTGCCAGCAGCTCCCTCGGCCCAGGGCAGTCACCCCTCCACTTT.